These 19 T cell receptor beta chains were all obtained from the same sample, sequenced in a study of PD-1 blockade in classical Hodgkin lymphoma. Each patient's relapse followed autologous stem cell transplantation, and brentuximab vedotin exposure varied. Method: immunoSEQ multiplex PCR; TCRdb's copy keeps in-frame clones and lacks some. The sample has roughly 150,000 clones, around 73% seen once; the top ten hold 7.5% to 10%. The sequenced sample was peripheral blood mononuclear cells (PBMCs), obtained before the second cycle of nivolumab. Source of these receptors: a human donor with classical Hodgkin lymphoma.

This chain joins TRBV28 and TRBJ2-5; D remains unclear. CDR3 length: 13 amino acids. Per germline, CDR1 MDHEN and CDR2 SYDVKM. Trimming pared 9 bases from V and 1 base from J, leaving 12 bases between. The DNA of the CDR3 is TGTGCCAGTTGTGTTCAGACCCAAGAGACCCAGTACTTC. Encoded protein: CASCVQTQETQYF.

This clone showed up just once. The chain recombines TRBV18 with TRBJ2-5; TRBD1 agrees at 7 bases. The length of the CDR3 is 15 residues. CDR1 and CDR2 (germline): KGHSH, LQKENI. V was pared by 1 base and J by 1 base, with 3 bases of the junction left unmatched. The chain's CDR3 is CASSPQGAGQETQYF. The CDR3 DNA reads TGTGCCAGCTCACCACAGGGGGCTGGCCAAGAGACCCAGTACTTC.

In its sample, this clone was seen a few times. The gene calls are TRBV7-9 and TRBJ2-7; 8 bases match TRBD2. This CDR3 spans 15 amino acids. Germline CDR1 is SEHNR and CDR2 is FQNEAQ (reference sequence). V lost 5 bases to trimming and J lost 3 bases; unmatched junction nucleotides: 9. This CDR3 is CASSALSGRIYEQYF. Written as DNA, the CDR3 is TGTGCCAGCAGCGCCCTGAGCGGGAGAATCTACGAGCAGTACTTC. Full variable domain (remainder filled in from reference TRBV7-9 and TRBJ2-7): DTGVSQNPRHKITKRGQNVTFRCDPISEHNRLYWYRQTLGQGPEFLTYFQNEAQLEKSRLLSDRFSAERPKGSFSTLEIQRTEQGDSAMYLCASSALSGRIYEQYFGPGTRLTVT.

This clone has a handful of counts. The CDR3 nucleotides read TGTGCCAGCACCCTCGGAACAGGGGGCAATGAGCAGTTCTTC. The encoded protein is CASTLGTGGNEQFF. The chain joins TRBV6-6 to TRBJ2-1, with TRBD1 identical over 8 bases. The trim removed 7 bases at V and 6 bases at J, leaving 8 bases unmatched. This CDR3 contains 14 residues. Germline values: CDR1 MNHNY, CDR2 SVGAGI (reference sequence).

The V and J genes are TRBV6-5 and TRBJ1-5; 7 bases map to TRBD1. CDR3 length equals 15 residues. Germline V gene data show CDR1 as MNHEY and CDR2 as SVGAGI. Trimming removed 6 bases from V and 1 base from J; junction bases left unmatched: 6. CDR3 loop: CASSRVTGSNQPQHF. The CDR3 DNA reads TGTGCCAGCAGCCGGGTGACAGGGAGCAATCAGCCCCAGCATTTT.

CDR3 in amino acids: CASSIGGRTSYNEQFF. In DNA, the CDR3 is TGTGCCAGTAGTATTGGGGGTAGGACCTCCTACAATGAGCAGTTCTTC. J is TRBJ2-1 and V is TRBV19; the D call may be TRBD1 or TRBD2 (5 bases each). The CDR3 is made up of 16 amino acids. Germline CDR1 LNHDA, CDR2 SQIVND (reference sequence). Trimming stripped 3 bases from V and 0 bases from J, with 12 bases between. Together with reference TRBV19 and TRBJ2-1, the CDR3 gives the full variable domain: DGGITQSPKYLFRKEGQNVTLSCEQNLNHDAMYWYRQDPGQGLRLIYYSQIVNDFQKGDIAEGYSVSREKKESFPLTVTSAQKNPTAFYLCASSIGGRTSYNEQFFGPGTRLTVL.

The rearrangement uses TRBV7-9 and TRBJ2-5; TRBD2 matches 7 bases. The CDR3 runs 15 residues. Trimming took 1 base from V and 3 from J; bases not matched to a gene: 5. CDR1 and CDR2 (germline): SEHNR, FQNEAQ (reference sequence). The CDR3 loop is CASSLEGLAEETQYF. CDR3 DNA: TGTGCCAGCAGCTTAGAGGGGCTAGCGGAAGAGACCCAGTACTTC.

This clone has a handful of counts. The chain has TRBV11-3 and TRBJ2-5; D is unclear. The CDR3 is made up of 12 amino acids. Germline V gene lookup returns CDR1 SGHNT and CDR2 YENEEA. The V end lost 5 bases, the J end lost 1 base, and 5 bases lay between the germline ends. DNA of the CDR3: TGTGCCAGCAGCCGTCCCCAAGAGACCCAGTACTTC. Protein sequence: CASSRPQETQYF.

The CDR3 here is CASSLRDRTNTGELFF. The CDR3 DNA follows: TGCGCCAGCAGCTTACGGGACAGAACGAACACCGGGGAGCTGTTTTTT. V and J are TRBV5-1 and TRBJ2-2, with 7 bases identical to TRBD1. Trimming took 2 bases from V and 0 from J; bases not matched to a gene: 4. This CDR3 comprises 16 residues. The germline V gene has CDR1 SGHRS and CDR2 YFSETQ.

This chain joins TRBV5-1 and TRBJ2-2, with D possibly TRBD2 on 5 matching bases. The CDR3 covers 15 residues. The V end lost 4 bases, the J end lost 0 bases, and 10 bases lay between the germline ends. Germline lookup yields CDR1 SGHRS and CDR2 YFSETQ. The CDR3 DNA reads TGCGCCAGCAGCACTACTAGGGCGAACACCGGGGAGCTGTTTTTT. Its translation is CASSTTRANTGELFF.

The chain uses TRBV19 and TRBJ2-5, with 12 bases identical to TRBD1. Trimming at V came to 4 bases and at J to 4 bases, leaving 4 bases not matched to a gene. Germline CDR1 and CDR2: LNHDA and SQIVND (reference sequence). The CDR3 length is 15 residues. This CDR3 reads CASSSPGQGAETQYF. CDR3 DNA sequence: TGTGCCAGTAGTAGTCCGGGACAGGGGGCAGAGACCCAGTACTTC.

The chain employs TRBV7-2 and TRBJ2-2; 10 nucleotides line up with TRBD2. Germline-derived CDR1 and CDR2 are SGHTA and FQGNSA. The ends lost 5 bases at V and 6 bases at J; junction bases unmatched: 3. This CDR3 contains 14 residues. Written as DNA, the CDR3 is TGTGCCAGCAGCGGAGCGGGGGGGCCCGGGGAGCTGTTTTTT. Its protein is CASSGAGGPGELFF.

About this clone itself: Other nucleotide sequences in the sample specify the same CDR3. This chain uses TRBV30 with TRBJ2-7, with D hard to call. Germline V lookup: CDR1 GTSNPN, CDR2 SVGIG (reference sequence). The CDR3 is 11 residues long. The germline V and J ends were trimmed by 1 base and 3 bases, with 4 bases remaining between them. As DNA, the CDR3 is TGTGCCTGGAGTGGGGGCTACGAGCAGTACTTC. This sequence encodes CAWSGGYEQYF.

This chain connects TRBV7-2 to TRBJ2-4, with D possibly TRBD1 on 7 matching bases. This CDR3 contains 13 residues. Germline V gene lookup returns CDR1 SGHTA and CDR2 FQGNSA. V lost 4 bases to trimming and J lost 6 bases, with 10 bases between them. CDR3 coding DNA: TGTGCCAGCAGCTATCAGGGGGGAAACATTCAGTACTTC. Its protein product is CASSYQGGNIQYF.

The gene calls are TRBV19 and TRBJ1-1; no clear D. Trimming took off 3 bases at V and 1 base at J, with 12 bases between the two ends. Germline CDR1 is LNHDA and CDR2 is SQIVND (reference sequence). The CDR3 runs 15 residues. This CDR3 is CASSMPWKGNTEAFF. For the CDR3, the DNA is TGTGCCAGTAGTATGCCGTGGAAGGGGAACACTGAAGCTTTCTTT.

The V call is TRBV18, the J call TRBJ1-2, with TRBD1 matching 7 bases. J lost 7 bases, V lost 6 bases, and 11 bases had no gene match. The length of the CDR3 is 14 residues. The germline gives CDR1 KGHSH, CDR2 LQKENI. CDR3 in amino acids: CASSREGGTGGYTF. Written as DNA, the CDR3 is TGTGCCAGCTCGAGGGAAGGGGGCACAGGTGGCTACACCTTC.

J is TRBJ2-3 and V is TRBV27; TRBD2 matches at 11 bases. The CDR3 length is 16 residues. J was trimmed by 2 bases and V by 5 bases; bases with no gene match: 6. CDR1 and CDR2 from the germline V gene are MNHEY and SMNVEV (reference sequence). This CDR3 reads CASSGLAGGITDTQYF. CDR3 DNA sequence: TGTGCCAGCAGTGGGCTAGCGGGGGGAATCACAGATACGCAGTATTTT.

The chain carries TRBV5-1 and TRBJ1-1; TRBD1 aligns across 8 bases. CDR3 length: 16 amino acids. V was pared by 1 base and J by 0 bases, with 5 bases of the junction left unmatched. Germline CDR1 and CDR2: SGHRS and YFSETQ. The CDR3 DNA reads TGCGCCAGCAGCTTGTACAGGGGGACGGTGAACACTGAAGCTTTCTTT. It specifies CASSLYRGTVNTEAFF.

CDR3 region: CASSPNNEQFF. Here the CDR3 DNA reads TGTGCCAGCAGCCCTAACAATGAGCAGTTCTTC. The V gene is TRBV6-1, the J gene TRBJ2-1; D not resolved. Germline V gene data show CDR1 as MNHNS and CDR2 as SASEGT. CDR3 length: 11 residues. V was trimmed by 6 bases and J by 5 bases, leaving 5 bases between them.